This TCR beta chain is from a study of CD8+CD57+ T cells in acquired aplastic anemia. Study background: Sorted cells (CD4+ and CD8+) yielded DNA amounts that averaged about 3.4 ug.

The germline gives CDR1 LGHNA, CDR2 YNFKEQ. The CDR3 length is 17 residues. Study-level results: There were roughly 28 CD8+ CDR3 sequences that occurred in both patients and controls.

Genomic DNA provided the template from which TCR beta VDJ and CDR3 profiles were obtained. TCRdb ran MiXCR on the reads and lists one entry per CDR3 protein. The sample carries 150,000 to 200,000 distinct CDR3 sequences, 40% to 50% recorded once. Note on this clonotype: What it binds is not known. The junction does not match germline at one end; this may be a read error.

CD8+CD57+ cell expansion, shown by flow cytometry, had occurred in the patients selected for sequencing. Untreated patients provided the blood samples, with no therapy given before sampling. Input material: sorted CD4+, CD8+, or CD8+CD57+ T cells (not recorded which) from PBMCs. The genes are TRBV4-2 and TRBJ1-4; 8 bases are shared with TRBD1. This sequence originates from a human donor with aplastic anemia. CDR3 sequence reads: CASSTRQGRAGGEKLVF. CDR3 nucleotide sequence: TGTGCCAGCAGCACAAGACAGGGGCGGGCAGGGGGTGAAAAACTGGTTTTT.